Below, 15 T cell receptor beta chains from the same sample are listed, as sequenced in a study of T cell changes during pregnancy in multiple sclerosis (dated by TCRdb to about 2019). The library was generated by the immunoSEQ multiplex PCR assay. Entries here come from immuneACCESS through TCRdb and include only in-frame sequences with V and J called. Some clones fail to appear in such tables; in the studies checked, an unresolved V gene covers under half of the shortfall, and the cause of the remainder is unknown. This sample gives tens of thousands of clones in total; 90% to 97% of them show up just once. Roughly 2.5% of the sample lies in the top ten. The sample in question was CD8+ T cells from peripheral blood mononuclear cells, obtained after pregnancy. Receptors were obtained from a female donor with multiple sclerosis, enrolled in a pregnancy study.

The CDR3 nucleotides read TGTGCCAGCAGCCCTATCCCTGGACAGGGCGCAGGTACAGACGAGCAGTACTTC. Translating it yields CASSPIPGQGAGTDEQYF. The chain joins TRBV7-9 to TRBJ2-7; the match to TRBD1 covers 8 bases. V lost 5 bases to trimming and J lost 5 bases; unmatched junction nucleotides: 20. This CDR3 spans 18 amino acids. Germline lookup yields CDR1 SEHNR and CDR2 FQNEAQ (reference sequence).

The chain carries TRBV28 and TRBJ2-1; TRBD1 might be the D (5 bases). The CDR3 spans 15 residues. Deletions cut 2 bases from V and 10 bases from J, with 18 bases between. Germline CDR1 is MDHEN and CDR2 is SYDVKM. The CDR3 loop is CASSLMAGSGLEQFF. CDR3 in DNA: TGTGCCAGCAGTTTAATGGCAGGATCAGGGTTGGAGCAGTTCTTC.

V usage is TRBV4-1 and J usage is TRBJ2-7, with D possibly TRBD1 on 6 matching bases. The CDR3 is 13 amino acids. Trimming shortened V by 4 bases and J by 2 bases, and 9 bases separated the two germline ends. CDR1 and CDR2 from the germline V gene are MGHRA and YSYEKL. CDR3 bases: TGCGCCAGCAGCCCCCGGGACACCTACGAGCAGTACTTC. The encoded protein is CASSPRDTYEQYF.

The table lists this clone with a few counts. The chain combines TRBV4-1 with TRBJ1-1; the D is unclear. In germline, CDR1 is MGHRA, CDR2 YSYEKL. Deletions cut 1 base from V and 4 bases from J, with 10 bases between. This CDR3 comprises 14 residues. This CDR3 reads CASSQGQEVTEAFF. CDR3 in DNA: TGCGCCAGCAGCCAAGGTCAGGAGGTCACTGAAGCTTTCTTT.

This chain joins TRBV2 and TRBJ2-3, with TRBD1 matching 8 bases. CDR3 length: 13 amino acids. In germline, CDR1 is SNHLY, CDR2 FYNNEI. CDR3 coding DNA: TGTGCAGCGACAGGGGTGAAGGCAGATACGCAGTATTTT. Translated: CAATGVKADTQYF. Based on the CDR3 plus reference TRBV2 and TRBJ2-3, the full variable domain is EPEVTQTPSHQVTQMGQEVILRCVPISNHLYFYWYRQILGQKVEFLVSFYNNEISEKSEIFDDQFSVERPDGSNFTLKIRSTKLEDSAMYFCAATGVKADTQYFGPGTRLTVL.

This CDR3 reads CAIPTGTYTEAFF. The CDR3 region has the DNA TGTGCCATCCCGACAGGGACATACACTGAAGCTTTCTTT. The chain is built from TRBV2 and TRBJ1-1; 7 positions match TRBD1. The junction had 8 bases not matched to a gene; V was cut back by 10 bases and J by 3 bases. Germline assignment: CDR1 SNHLY and CDR2 FYNNEI. This CDR3 spans 13 amino acids.

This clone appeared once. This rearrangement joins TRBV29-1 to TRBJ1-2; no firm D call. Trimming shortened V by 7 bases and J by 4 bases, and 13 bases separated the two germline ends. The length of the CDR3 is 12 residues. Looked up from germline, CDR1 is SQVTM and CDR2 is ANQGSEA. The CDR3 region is CSAGPAGYGYTF. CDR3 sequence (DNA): TGCAGCGCCGGTCCTGCAGGCTATGGCTACACCTTC. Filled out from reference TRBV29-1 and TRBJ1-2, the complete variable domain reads SAVISQKPSRDICQRGTSLTIQCQVDSQVTMMFWYRQQPGQSLTLIATANQGSEATYESGFVIDKFPISRPNLTFSTLTVSNMSPEDSSIYLCSAGPAGYGYTFGSGTRLTVV.

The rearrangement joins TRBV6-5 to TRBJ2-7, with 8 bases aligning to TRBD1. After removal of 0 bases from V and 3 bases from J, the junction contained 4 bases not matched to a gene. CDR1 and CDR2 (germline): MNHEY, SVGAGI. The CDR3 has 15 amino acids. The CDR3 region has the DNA TGTGCCAGCAGTTACTCCCGGACAGGGAACTACGAGCAGTACTTC. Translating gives CASSYSRTGNYEQYF.

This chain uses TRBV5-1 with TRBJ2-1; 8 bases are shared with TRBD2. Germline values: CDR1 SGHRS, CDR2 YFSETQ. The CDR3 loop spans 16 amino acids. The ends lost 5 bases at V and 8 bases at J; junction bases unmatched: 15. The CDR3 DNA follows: TGCGCCAGCAGTACCCTGGGAGCGGGAGACGGAGATGAGCAGTTCTTC. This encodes CASSTLGAGDGDEQFF.

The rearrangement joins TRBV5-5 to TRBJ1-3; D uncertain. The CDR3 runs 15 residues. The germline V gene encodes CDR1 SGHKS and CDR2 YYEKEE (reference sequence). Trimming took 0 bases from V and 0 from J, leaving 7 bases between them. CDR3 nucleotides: TGTGCCAGCAGCTTGGACACGTCCTCTGGAAACACCATATATTTT. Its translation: CASSLDTSSGNTIYF.

CDR3 region: CASWWASGSYEQYF. The CDR3, as DNA: TGTGCCAGCTGGTGGGCTAGCGGTTCCTACGAGCAGTACTTC. The genes are TRBV27 and TRBJ2-7; 7 bases align to TRBD2. Germline V gives CDR1 MNHEY, CDR2 SMNVEV (reference sequence). The length of the CDR3 is 14 residues. V was clipped by 8 bases and J by 1 base; unmatched bases: 8.

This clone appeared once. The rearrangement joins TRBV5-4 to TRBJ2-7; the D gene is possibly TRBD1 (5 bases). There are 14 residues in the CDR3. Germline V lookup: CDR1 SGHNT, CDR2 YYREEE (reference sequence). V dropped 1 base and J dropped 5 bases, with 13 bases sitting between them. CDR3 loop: CASSLIGERNEQYF. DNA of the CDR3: TGTGCCAGCAGCTTGATAGGGGAAAGAAACGAGCAGTACTTC.

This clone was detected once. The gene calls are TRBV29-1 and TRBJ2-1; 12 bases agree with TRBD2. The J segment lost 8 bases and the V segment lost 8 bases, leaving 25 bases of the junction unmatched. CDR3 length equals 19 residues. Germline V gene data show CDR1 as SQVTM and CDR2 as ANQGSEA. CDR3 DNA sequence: TGCAGCCCTGACCACACCGGGACTAGCGGGTTCTTCCCCTCCGATGAGCAGTTCTTC. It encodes CSPDHTGTSGFFPSDEQFF.

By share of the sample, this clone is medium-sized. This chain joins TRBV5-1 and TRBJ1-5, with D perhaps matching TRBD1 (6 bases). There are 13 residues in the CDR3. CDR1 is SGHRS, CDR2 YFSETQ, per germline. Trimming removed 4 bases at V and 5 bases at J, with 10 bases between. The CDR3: CASSAEGDQPQHF. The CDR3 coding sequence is TGCGCCAGCAGCGCCGAGGGGGATCAGCCCCAGCATTTT.

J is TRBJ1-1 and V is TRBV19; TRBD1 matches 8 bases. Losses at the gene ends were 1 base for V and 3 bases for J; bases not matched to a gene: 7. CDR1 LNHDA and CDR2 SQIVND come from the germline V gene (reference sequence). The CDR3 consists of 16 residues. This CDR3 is CASSIGVQGGHTEAFF. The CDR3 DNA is TGTGCCAGTAGTATAGGGGTACAGGGGGGGCACACTGAAGCTTTCTTT.